The T cell receptor (beta chain) under discussion was sequenced for a study of blood T cells in healthy people across ages. CDR1 is SEHNR, CDR2 FQNEAQ, per germline (reference sequence). V trimming: 0 bases; J trimming: 5 bases; junction bases outside the gene matches: 9. This CDR3 is built from 16 residues. A second PCR of roughly 7 to 11 cycles used a sample-barcoded 5' primer and a J-beta primer mix. TCRdb re-derived calls from the 5' RACE reads in MiXCR, one entry per CDR3 protein. The table shows almost 800,000 distinct CDR3 sequences, with about 62% occurring only once. The source is a man younger than 45 in good health. The rearrangement joins TRBV7-9 to TRBJ2-7, with TRBD2 matching 8 bases. Sequencing used blood. The CDR3 here is CASSLAPAGVSDEQYF. CDR3 DNA sequence: TGTGCCAGCAGCTTAGCACCAGCGGGAGTGTCCGACGAGCAGTACTTC.